These 3 T cell receptor beta chains came from one sample sequenced in a study of blood T cell repertoires in COVID-19. TCRdb's table, derived via immunoSEQ multiplex PCR, lists solely in-frame clones and lacks some. In the table there are 150,000 or so clones, 90% of which are singletons. The sequenced sample consisted of peripheral blood. These receptors all stem from a man in his sixties with active or convalescent COVID-19.

CDR3 protein: CASSFQQGADTQYF. For the CDR3, the DNA is TGTGCCAGCAGCTTTCAACAGGGGGCAGATACGCAGTATTTT. V is TRBV7-2 and J is TRBJ2-3; TRBD1 matches 8 bases. This CDR3 spans 14 amino acids. V was pared by 3 bases and J by 4 bases, with 3 bases of the junction left unmatched. The germline gives CDR1 SGHTA, CDR2 FQGNSA.

The CDR3 sequence is CASSLDRGDTEAFF. DNA for the CDR3: TGTGCCAGCAGCTTGGACAGGGGGGACACTGAAGCTTTCTTT. The V call is TRBV5-4, the J call TRBJ1-1, with TRBD1 matching 8 bases. The J segment lost 3 bases and the V segment lost 0 bases, leaving 1 base of the junction unmatched. Germline lookup yields CDR1 SGHNT and CDR2 YYREEE (reference sequence). There are 14 residues in the CDR3. The variable domain in full, with the rest retrieved from reference TRBV5-4 and TRBJ1-1, is ETGVTQSPTHLIKTRGQQVTLRCSSQSGHNTVSWYQQALGQGPQFIFQYYREEENGRGNFPPRFSGLQFPNYSSELNVNALELDDSALYLCASSLDRGDTEAFFGQGTRLTVV.

The genes are TRBV3-1 (or the pseudogene TRBV3-2) and TRBJ2-1; 7 nucleotides agree with TRBD1. The V gene's germline CDR1 is LGHDT and CDR2 YNNKEL (reference sequence). Trimming cost V 4 bases and J 7 bases; bases outside gene matches: 7. The CDR3 totals 14 residues. CDR3: CASSPWTGGNEQFF. Here the CDR3 DNA reads TGTGCCAGCAGCCCATGGACAGGTGGGAATGAGCAGTTCTTC.